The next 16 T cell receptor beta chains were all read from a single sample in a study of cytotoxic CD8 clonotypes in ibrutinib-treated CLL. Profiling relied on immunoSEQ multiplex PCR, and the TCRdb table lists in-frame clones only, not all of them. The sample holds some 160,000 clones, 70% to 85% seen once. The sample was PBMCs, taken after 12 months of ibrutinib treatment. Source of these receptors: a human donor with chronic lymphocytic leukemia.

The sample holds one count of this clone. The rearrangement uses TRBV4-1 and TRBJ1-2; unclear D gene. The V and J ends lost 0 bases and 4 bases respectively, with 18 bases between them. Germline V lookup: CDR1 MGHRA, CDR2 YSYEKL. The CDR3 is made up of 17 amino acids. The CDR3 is CASSQESTRGVGYGYTF. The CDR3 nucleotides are TGCGCCAGCAGCCAAGAATCTACGCGCGGGGTGGGCTATGGCTACACCTTC.

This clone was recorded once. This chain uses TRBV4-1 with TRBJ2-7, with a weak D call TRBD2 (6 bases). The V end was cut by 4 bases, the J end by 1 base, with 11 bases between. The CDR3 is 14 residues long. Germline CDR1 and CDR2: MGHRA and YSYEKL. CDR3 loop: CASSPFRESYEQYF. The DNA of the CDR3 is TGCGCCAGCAGCCCCTTCCGGGAGTCCTACGAGCAGTACTTC.

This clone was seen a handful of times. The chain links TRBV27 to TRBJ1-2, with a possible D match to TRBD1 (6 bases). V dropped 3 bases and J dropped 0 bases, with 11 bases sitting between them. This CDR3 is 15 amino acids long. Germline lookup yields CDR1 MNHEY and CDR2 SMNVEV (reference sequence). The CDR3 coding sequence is TGTGCCAGCAGTTTCGGGGGGCTGCCTAACTATGGCTACACCTTC. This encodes CASSFGGLPNYGYTF.

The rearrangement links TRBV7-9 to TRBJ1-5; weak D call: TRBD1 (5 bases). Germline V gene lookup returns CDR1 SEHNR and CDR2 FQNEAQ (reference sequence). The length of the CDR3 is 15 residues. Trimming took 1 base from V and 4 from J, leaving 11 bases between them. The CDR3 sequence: CASSLEQGVNQPQHF. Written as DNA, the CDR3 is TGTGCCAGCAGCTTAGAGCAGGGAGTGAATCAGCCCCAGCATTTT.

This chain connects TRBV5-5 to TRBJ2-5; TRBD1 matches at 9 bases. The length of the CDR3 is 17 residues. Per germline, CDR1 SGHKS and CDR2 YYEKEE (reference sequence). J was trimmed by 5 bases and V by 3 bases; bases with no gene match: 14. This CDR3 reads CASSSTGTGRLSETQYF. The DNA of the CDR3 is TGTGCCAGCAGCTCCACCGGGACAGGGCGATTATCGGAGACCCAGTACTTC.

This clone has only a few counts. CDR3 coding DNA: TGTGCCAGCAGCTTCGATTGGACAGGGGTTAACTATGGCTACACCTTC. This sequence encodes CASSFDWTGVNYGYTF. This rearrangement joins TRBV7-2 to TRBJ1-2; 9 bases are shared with TRBD1. The CDR3 loop spans 16 amino acids. Germline assignment: CDR1 SGHTA and CDR2 FQGNSA. V was pared by 3 bases and J by 1 base, with 6 bases of the junction left unmatched.

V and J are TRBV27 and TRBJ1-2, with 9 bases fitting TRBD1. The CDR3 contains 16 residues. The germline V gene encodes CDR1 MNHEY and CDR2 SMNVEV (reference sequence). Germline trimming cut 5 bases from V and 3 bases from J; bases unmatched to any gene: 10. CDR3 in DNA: TGTGCCAGCAGTGCAATTTACAGGGGGCGAGACTATGGCTACACCTTC. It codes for CASSAIYRGRDYGYTF.

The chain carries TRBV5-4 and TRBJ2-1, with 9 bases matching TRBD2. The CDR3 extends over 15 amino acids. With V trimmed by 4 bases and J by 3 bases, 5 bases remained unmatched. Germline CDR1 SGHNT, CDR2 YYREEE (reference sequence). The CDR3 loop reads CASSPSGGRYNEQFF. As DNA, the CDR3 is TGTGCCAGCAGCCCCAGCGGGGGGCGCTACAATGAGCAGTTCTTC.

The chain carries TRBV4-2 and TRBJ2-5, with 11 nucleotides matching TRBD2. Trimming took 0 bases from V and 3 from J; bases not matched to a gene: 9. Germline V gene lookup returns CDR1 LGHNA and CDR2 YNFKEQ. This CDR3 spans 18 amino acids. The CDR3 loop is CASSQDSPQTSGKETQYF. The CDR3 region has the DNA TGTGCCAGCAGCCAAGATAGCCCTCAGACTAGCGGGAAAGAGACCCAGTACTTC.

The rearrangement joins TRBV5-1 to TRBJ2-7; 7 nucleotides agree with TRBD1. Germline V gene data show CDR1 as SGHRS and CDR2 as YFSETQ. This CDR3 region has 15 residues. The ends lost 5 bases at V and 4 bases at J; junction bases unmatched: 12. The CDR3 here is CASRDGTADGYEQYF. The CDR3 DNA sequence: TGCGCCAGCAGGGACGGGACAGCTGACGGATACGAGCAGTACTTC.

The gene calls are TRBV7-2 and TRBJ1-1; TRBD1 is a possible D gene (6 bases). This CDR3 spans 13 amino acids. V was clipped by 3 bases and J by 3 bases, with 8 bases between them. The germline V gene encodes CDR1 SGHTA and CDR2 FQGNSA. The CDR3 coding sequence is TGTGCCAGCAGCTTCGGACAGTACACTGAAGCTTTCTTT. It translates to CASSFGQYTEAFF.

The CDR3 nucleotides read TGTGCCATCAGAACGGGACAGGGGGACTTCTACGAGCAGTACTTC. Its protein product is CAIRTGQGDFYEQYF. The gene calls are TRBV10-3 and TRBJ2-7, with 11 bases matching TRBD1. Unmatched junction bases numbered 7, after V lost 6 bases and J lost 3 bases. This CDR3 is 15 amino acids long. Germline V CDR1 and CDR2: ENHRY, SYGVKD.

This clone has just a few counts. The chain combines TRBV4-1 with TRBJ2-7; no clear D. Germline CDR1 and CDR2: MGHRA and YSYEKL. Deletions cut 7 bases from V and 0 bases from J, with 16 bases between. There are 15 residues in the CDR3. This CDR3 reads CASTPFPSLSYEQYF. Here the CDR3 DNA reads TGCGCCAGCACCCCGTTCCCAAGCCTCTCCTACGAGCAGTACTTC.

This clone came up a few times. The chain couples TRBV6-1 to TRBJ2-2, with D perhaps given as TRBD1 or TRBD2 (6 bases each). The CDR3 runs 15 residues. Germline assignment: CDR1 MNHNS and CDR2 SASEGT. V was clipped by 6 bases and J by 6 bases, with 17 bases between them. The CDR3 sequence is CASREEGQIAGELFF. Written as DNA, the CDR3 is TGTGCCAGCAGAGAGGAGGGACAAATAGCCGGGGAGCTGTTTTTT.

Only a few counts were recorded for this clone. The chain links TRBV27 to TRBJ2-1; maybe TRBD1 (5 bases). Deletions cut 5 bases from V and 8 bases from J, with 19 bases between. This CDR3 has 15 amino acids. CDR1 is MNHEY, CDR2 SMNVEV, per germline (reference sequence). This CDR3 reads CASSGAPTDAYEQFF. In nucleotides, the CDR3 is TGTGCCAGCAGTGGGGCTCCCACGGATGCCTATGAGCAGTTCTTC.

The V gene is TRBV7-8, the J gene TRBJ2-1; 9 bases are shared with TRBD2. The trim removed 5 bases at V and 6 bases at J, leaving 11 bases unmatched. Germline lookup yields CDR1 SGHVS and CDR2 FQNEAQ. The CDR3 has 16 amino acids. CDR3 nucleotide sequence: TGTGCCAGCAGCCTCCACCTAGCGGGATTGGGCAATGAGCAGTTCTTC. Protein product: CASSLHLAGLGNEQFF.